This T cell receptor (beta chain) stems from a study of shared clonotypes between healthy human individuals. Study findings and constraints: The sole specimen, blood, was sampled, and tissue repertoires likely differ. Sequencing depth was predicted to influence how clonotypes are shared among donors.

Researchers sequenced unsorted PBMC DNA using ten immunoSEQ deep assay plates. The data were produced by immunoSEQ multiplex PCR, yet TCRdb's version contains in-frame clones alone and is incomplete. This sample has about 480,000 clones, with 75% to 80% found just once. As to this clone: What it binds is not known.

Sequences were obtained from PBMCs. This receptor was obtained from a woman aged 40 to 55 in good health. Some clones in this sample may be carry-over from other donors' samples.

The CDR3 nucleotides are TGTGCCAGCAGCCAACCCCCGCCTAGCGGGAGGGGTGAGCAGTTCTTC. Amino acid sequence: CASSQPPPSGRGEQFF. This chain joins TRBV4-2 and TRBJ2-1; 12 bases line up with TRBD2. The germline V gene has CDR1 LGHNA and CDR2 YNFKEQ. The CDR3 runs to 16 residues. V was pared by 2 bases and J by 9 bases, with 8 bases of the junction left unmatched.